The rows below give T cell receptor beta chains drawn from one sample of a study of shared clonotypes between healthy human individuals. Repertoires were generated with immunoSEQ multiplex PCR, while TCRdb's copy carries only in-frame clones and drops some. Counted here are about 520,000 clones, approximately 81% occurring once; the ten biggest clones make up roughly 13%. The sequencing input was PBMCs. The receptors were gathered from a middle-aged woman in good health. Some clones in this sample may be carry-over from other donors' samples. The CDR3 runs from the conserved cysteine through the conserved F or W. The order of the fields is J gene, V gene, clone size, CDR3 length, D gene, CDR3 protein, CDR3 DNA. A D gene is named only where the DNA matches it firmly. A clone size is listed for some rows: how often the clone was seen (once, few, many), or a class if it is expanded.

TRBJ2-7 | TRBV28 | - | 14 | - | CASSFRDWTYEQYF | TGTGCCAGCAGTTTCCGGGACTGGACCTACGAGCAGTACTTC
TRBJ2-3 | TRBV15 | - | 15 | TRBD2 | CATGLAGVSTDTQYF | TGTGCCACCGGACTAGCGGGAGTGAGCACAGATACGCAGTATTTT
TRBJ1-4 | TRBV5-1 | - | 15 | TRBD1 | CASSLETGSNEKLFF | TGCGCCAGCAGCTTGGAGACAGGGTCTAATGAAAAACTGTTTTTT
TRBJ2-1 | TRBV6-1 | - | 16 | TRBD2 | CASSVPTGLAQDEQFF | TGTGCCAGCAGTGTACCGACGGGACTAGCGCAGGATGAGCAGTTCTTC
TRBJ2-7 | TRBV5-4 | - | 15 | TRBD2 | CASSNPSGNPYEQYF | TGTGCCAGCAGCAATCCTAGCGGGAACCCCTACGAGCAGTACTTC
TRBJ2-7 | TRBV27 | - | 16 | TRBD1 | CASSQQGATLPYEQYF | TGTGCCAGCAGCCAACAGGGGGCTACCCTACCCTACGAGCAGTACTTC
TRBJ2-3 | TRBV5-1 | few | 14 | - | CASSFGKSGDTQYF | TGCGCCAGCAGCTTCGGCAAGAGCGGGGATACGCAGTATTTT
TRBJ1-3 | TRBV7-9 | - | 14 | - | CASGRGANGNTIYF | TGTGCCAGCGGAAGGGGGGCTAATGGAAACACCATATATTTT
TRBJ2-7 | TRBV5-1 | - | 14 | - | CASSFLPGEYEQYF | TGCGCCAGCAGCTTCCTGCCGGGAGAATACGAGCAGTACTTC
TRBJ1-2 | TRBV5-4 | - | 17 | TRBD1 | CASSLGTGGAAAYGYTF | TGTGCCAGCAGCTTGGGAACAGGGGGCGCGGCGGCTTATGGCTACACCTTC
TRBJ2-5 | TRBV2 | once | 16 | TRBD1 | CASSENPGQGRETQYF | TGTGCCAGCAGTGAGAACCCGGGACAGGGTAGAGAGACCCAGTACTTC
TRBJ1-5 | TRBV29-1 | - | 12 | TRBD1 | CSVGQLDQPQHF | TGCAGCGTGGGACAGCTCGATCAGCCCCAGCATTTT
TRBJ2-5 | TRBV4-3 | - | 15 | - | CASSQIREPRETQYF | TGCGCCAGCAGCCAAATTCGGGAACCAAGAGAGACCCAGTACTTC
TRBJ1-5 | TRBV7-2 | - | 13 | - | CASSLDTYQPQHF | TGTGCCAGCAGCTTAGACACCTATCAGCCCCAGCATTTT
TRBJ2-1 | TRBV27 | - | 14 | TRBD1 | CASRRQGFLHEQFF | TGTGCCAGCAGAAGACAGGGGTTTCTACATGAGCAGTTCTTC
TRBJ2-5 | TRBV28 | - | 14 | - | CASTPPGHQGTQYF | TGTGCCAGCACCCCCCCCGGTCATCAGGGGACCCAGTACTTC
TRBJ2-1 | TRBV7-2 | - | 15 | TRBD1 | CASSPQGETYNEQFF | TGTGCCAGCAGCCCACAGGGGGAAACCTACAATGAGCAGTTCTTC
TRBJ1-5 | TRBV7-7 | - | 15 | TRBD1 | CASSHRDSRNQPQHF | TGTGCCAGCAGCCACCGGGACAGTCGCAATCAGCCCCAGCATTTT
TRBJ2-2 | TRBV9 | - | 15 | - | CASSVSSGKTGELFF | TGTGCCAGCAGCGTATCCTCAGGGAAGACCGGGGAGCTGTTTTTT
TRBJ2-3 | TRBV5-1 | - | 14 | - | CASSLARHTDTQYF | TGCGCCAGCAGCTTGGCCAGGCACACAGATACGCAGTATTTT
TRBJ2-7 | TRBV6-1 | - | 13 | - | CASSESRSYEQYF | TGTGCCAGCAGTGAGAGTCGTTCCTACGAGCAGTACTTC
TRBJ2-3 | TRBV19 | once | 15 | TRBD1 | CASIAGTGWADTQYF | TGTGCCAGTATCGCCGGGACAGGTTGGGCAGATACGCAGTATTTT
TRBJ1-1 | TRBV10-3 | - | 13 | - | CAISASMNTEAFF | TGTGCCATCAGTGCCAGTATGAACACTGAAGCTTTCTTT
TRBJ2-3 | TRBV4-1 | - | 14 | - | CASSQSGNLDTQYF | TGCGCCAGCAGCCAATCGGGGAATCTAGATACGCAGTATTTT
TRBJ2-1 | TRBV5-1 | - | 15 | TRBD2 | CASSNRLSGSDEQFF | TGCGCCAGCAGCAACCGACTTAGCGGGAGTGATGAGCAGTTCTTC
TRBJ2-5 | TRBV6-5 | - | 15 | TRBD1 | CASSYLTGGQETQYF | TGTGCCAGCAGTTACTTGACAGGGGGTCAAGAGACCCAGTACTTC
TRBJ2-1 | TRBV10-3 | - | 15 | TRBD2 | CAIRSSGRAGSEQFF | TGTGCCATCAGATCTAGCGGGAGGGCCGGGAGTGAGCAGTTCTTC
TRBJ1-2 | TRBV28 | - | 15 | TRBD1 | CASSALDREGNGYTF | TGTGCCAGCAGTGCCCTGGACAGGGAAGGAAATGGCTACACCTTC
TRBJ2-2 | TRBV10-3 | - | 13 | - | CAHRTGGTGELFF | TGTGCCCACCGAACCGGGGGAACCGGGGAGCTGTTTTTT
TRBJ2-3 | TRBV7-6 | - | 15 | - | CASSQGGESTDTQYF | TGTGCCAGCAGTCAAGGCGGGGAAAGCACAGATACGCAGTATTTT
TRBJ2-3 | TRBV29-1 | - | 15 | TRBD2 | CSPRLAGGPTDTQYF | TGCAGCCCCAGACTAGCGGGAGGCCCCACAGATACGCAGTATTTT
TRBJ2-7 | TRBV28 | - | 15 | TRBD2 | CASSKTSGRAYEQYF | TGTGCCAGCAGTAAGACTAGCGGGAGGGCCTACGAGCAGTACTTC
TRBJ1-2 | TRBV7-9 | - | 15 | TRBD1 | CASSLGQGEDYGYTF | TGTGCCAGCAGCTTAGGACAGGGAGAGGACTATGGCTACACCTTC
TRBJ2-7 | TRBV7-2 | - | 15 | TRBD2 | CASSLRRTSFYEQYF | TGTGCCAGCAGCTTACGAAGGACTAGTTTCTACGAGCAGTACTTC
TRBJ2-7 | TRBV5-4 | many | 14 | TRBD1 | CASSPDRAVGEQYF | TGTGCCAGCAGCCCAGACAGGGCGGTCGGCGAGCAGTACTTC
TRBJ2-7 | TRBV27 | many | 14 | - | CASSSGGASYEQYF | TGTGCCAGCAGTTCGGGGGGCGCATCCTACGAGCAGTACTTC
TRBJ2-2 | TRBV9 | - | 15 | - | CASSPGTPVAGELFF | TGTGCCAGCAGCCCCGGGACGCCGGTAGCGGGGGAGCTGTTTTTT
TRBJ2-1 | TRBV28 | - | 17 | - | CASSLAAHPFSYNEQFF | TGTGCCAGCAGTTTAGCGGCGCACCCCTTCTCCTACAATGAGCAGTTCTTC
TRBJ2-2 | TRBV27 | few | 16 | TRBD1 | CASSLSDRGGPGELFF | TGTGCCAGCAGTTTATCGGACAGGGGCGGTCCCGGGGAGCTGTTTTTT
TRBJ2-7 | TRBV7-9 | - | 14 | - | CASSLGGGTYEQYF | TGTGCCAGCAGCTTAGGTGGGGGGACCTACGAGCAGTACTTC
TRBJ2-6 | TRBV6-4 | - | 18 | TRBD1 | CASTNLGQADSGANVLTF | TGTGCCAGCACCAACTTAGGACAGGCCGACTCTGGGGCCAACGTCCTGACTTTC
TRBJ2-1 | TRBV28 | - | 12 | - | CVIVGSYNEQFF | TGTGTGATCGTAGGCTCCTACAATGAGCAGTTCTTC
TRBJ2-5 | TRBV14 | - | 15 | TRBD1 | CASSPSRQGQETQYF | TGTGCCAGCAGCCCCTCCCGACAGGGACAAGAGACCCAGTACTTC
TRBJ2-1 | TRBV5-1 | - | 17 | TRBD2 | CASSLGGLAGVTNEQFF | TGCGCCAGCAGCTTGGGGGGACTAGCGGGAGTAACGAATGAGCAGTTCTTC
TRBJ2-7 | TRBV5-1 | - | 16 | - | CASSLGAVAESYEQYF | TGCGCCAGCAGCTTGGGGGCGGTAGCGGAGTCCTACGAGCAGTACTTC
TRBJ2-7 | TRBV5-6 | - | 13 | TRBD2 | CASSFTSGYEQYF | TGTGCCAGCAGCTTTACTAGCGGCTACGAGCAGTACTTC
TRBJ2-7 | TRBV7-2 | - | 14 | - | CASSPSREPYEQYF | TGTGCCAGCAGCCCTAGCCGGGAACCCTACGAGCAGTACTTC
TRBJ2-5 | TRBV18 | - | 18 | - | CASSPPRSSGHSQETQYF | TGTGCCAGCTCACCACCCAGGTCGAGCGGCCATAGCCAAGAGACCCAGTACTTC
TRBJ2-1 | TRBV7-2 | - | 13 | - | CASSSGTYNEQFF | TGTGCCAGCAGCAGTGGGACCTACAATGAGCAGTTCTTC
TRBJ2-1 | TRBV4-2 | - | 12 | - | CASSQVMNEQFF | TGTGCCAGCAGCCAAGTGATGAATGAGCAGTTCTTC
TRBJ2-3 | TRBV4-2 | few | 16 | - | CASSQVGTLRSHTQYF | TGTGCCAGCAGCCAAGTCGGGACTCTACGCTCTCATACGCAGTATTTT
TRBJ2-7 | TRBV7-2 | - | 14 | - | CASSNSRSSYEQYF | TGTGCCAGCAGCAACAGTCGGAGCTCCTACGAGCAGTACTTC
TRBJ1-5 | TRBV28 | - | 15 | - | CASRGGGGENQPQHF | TGTGCCAGCAGGGGGGGAGGAGGAGAAAATCAGCCCCAGCATTTT
TRBJ2-1 | TRBV5-1 | - | 15 | - | CASSASGSSYNEQFF | TGCGCCAGCAGCGCCTCAGGTAGCTCCTACAATGAGCAGTTCTTC